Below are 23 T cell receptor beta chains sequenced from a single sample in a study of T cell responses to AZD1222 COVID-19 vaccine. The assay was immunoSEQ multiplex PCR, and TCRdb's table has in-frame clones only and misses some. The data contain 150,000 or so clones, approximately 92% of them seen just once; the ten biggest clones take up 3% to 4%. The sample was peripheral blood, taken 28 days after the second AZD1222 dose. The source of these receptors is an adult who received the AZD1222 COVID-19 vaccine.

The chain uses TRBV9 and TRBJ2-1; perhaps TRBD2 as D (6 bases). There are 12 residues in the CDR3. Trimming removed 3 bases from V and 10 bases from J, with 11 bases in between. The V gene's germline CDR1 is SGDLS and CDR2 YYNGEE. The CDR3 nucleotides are TGTGCCAGCAGCGGACCTGGGGGGGAGCAGTTCTTC. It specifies CASSGPGGEQFF.

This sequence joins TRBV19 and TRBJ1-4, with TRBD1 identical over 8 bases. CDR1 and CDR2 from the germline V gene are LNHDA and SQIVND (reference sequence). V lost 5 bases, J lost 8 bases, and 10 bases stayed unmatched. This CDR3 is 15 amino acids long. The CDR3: CASSPGTGRREKLFF. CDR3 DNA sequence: TGTGCCAGTAGTCCTGGGACAGGCAGGCGAGAAAAACTGTTTTTT.

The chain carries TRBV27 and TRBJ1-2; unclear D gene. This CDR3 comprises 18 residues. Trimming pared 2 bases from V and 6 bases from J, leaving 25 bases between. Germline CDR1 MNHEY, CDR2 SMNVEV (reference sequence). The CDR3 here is CASSLLRELALDPHGYTF. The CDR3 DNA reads TGTGCCAGCAGTTTACTCCGGGAACTCGCGCTAGACCCGCATGGCTACACCTTC.

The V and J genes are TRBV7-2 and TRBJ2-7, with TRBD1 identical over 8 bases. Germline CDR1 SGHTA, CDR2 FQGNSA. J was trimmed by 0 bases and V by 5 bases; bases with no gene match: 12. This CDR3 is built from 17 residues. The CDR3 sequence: CASSPKASQGGSYEQYF. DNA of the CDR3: TGTGCCAGCAGCCCTAAAGCGTCACAGGGGGGCTCCTACGAGCAGTACTTC.

CDR3 coding DNA: TGTGCCAGCAGAAGCGGGACAGCAAAGAATCAGCCCCAGCATTTT. Residues: CASRSGTAKNQPQHF. V usage is TRBV6-5 and J usage is TRBJ1-5, with 7 nucleotides matching TRBD1. Per germline, CDR1 MNHEY and CDR2 SVGAGI. The CDR3 loop spans 15 amino acids. V dropped 6 bases and J dropped 4; count of bases not matched to a gene: 9.

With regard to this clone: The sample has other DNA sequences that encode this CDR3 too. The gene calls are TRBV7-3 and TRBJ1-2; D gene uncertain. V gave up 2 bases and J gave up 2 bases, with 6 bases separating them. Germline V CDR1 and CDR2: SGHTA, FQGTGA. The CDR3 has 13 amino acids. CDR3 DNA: TGTGCCAGCAGCTTAGGGCAGAACTATGGCTACACCTTC. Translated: CASSLGQNYGYTF. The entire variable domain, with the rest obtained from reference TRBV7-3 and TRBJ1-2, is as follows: GAGVSQTPSNKVTEKGKYVELRCDPISGHTALYWYRQSLGQGPEFLIYFQGTGAADDSGLPNDRFFAVRPEGSVSTLKIQRTERGDSAVYLCASSLGQNYGYTFGSGTRLTVV.

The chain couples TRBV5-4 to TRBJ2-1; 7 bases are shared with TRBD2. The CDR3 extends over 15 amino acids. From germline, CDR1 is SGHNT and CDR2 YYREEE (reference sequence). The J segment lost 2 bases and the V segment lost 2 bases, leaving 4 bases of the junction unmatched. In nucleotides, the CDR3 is TGTGCCAGCAGCTTTTGGCTAGCGGCCTACAATGAGCAGTTCTTC. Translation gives CASSFWLAAYNEQFF.

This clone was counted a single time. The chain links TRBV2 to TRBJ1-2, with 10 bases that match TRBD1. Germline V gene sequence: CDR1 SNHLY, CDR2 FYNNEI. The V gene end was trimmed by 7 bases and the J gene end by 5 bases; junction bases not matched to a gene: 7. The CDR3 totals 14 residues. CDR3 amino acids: CASTDRGLGYGYTF. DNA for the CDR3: TGTGCCAGCACCGACAGGGGGCTGGGGTATGGCTACACCTTC. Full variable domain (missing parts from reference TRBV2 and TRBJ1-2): EPEVTQTPSHQVTQMGQEVILRCVPISNHLYFYWYRQILGQKVEFLVSFYNNEISEKSEIFDDQFSVERPDGSNFTLKIRSTKLEDSAMYFCASTDRGLGYGYTFGSGTRLTVV.

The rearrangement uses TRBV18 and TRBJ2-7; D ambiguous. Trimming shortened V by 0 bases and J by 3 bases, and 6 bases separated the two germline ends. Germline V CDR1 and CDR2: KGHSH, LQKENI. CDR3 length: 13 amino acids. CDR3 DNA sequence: TGTGCCAGCTCACCACCGGCCCTCTACGAGCAGTACTTC. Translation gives CASSPPALYEQYF.

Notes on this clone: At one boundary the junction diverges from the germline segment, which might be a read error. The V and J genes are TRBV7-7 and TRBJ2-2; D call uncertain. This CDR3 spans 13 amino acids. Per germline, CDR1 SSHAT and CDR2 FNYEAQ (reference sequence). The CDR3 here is CASSTQVTGELFF. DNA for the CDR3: TGTGCTAGCAGCACGCAGGTCACCGGGGAGCTGTTTTTT.

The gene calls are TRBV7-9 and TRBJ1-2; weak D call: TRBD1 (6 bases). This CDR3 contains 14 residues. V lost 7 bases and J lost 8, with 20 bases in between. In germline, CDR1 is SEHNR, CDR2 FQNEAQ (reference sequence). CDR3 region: CASNLGHRGNGYTF. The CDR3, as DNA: TGTGCCAGCAACCTGGGACACCGAGGTAACGGCTACACCTTC.

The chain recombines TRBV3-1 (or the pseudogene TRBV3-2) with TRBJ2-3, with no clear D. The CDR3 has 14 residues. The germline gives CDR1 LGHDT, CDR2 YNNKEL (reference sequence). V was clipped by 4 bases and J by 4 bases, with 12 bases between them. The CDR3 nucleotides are TGTGCCAGCAGCCCCCTTAGTATCCCAGATACGCAGTATTTT. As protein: CASSPLSIPDTQYF.

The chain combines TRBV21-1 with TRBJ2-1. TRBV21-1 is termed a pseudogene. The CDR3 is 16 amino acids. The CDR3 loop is CASSARLSPGHNEQFF. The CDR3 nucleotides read TGTGCCAGCAGCGCCCGACTCTCCCCGGGGCACAATGAGCAGTTCTTC.

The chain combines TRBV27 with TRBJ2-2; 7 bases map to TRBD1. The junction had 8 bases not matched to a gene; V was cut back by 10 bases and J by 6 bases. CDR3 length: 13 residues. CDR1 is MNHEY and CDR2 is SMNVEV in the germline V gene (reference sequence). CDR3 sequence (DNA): TGTGCCACCCAGACAGGGTCGGCCGGGGAGCTGTTTTTT. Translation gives CATQTGSAGELFF.

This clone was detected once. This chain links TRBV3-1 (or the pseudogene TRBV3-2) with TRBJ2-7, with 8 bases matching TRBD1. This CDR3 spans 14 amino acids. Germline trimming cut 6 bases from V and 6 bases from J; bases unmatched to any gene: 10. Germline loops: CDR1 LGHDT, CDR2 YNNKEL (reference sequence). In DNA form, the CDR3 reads TGTGCCAGCAGTCCCCAGGCAGGGGGCGGCGAGCAGTACTTC. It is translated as CASSPQAGGGEQYF.

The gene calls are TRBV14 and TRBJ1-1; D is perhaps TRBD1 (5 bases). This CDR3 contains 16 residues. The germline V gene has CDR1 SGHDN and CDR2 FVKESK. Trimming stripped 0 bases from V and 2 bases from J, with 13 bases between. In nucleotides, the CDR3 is TGTGCCAGCAGCCAAGATTGGGGGGTGGTAAACACTGAAGCTTTCTTT. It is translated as CASSQDWGVVNTEAFF.

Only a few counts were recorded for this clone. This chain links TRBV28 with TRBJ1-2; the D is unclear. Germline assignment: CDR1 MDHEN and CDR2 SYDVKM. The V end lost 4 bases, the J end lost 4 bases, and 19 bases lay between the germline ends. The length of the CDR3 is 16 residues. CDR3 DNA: TGTGCCAGCAGTTCCCCCCGGGCTGGTGGTGTCTATGGCTACACCTTC. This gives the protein CASSSPRAGGVYGYTF.

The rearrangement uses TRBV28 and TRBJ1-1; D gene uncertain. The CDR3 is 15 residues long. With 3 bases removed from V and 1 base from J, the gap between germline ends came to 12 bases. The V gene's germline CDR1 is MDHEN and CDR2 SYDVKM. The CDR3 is CASSFWKNRNTEAFF. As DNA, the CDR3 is TGTGCCAGCAGTTTTTGGAAAAACCGGAACACTGAAGCTTTCTTT. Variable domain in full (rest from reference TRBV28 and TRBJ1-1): DVKVTQSSRYLVKRTGEKVFLECVQDMDHENMFWYRQDPGLGLRLIYFSYDVKMKEKGDIPEGYSVSREKKERFSLILESASTNQTSMYLCASSFWKNRNTEAFFGQGTRLTVV.

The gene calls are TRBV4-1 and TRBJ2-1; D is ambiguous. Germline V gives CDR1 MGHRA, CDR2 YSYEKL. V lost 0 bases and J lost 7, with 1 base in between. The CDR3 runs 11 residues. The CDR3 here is CASSQENEQFF. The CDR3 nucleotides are TGCGCCAGCAGCCAAGAAAATGAGCAGTTCTTC.

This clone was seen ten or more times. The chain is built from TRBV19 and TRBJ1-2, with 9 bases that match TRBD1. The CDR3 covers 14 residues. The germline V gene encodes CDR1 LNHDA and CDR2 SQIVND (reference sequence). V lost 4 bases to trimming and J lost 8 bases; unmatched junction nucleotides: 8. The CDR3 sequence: CASSSSGTGFGYTF. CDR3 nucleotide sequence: TGTGCCAGTAGTAGCTCCGGGACAGGGTTCGGCTACACCTTC.

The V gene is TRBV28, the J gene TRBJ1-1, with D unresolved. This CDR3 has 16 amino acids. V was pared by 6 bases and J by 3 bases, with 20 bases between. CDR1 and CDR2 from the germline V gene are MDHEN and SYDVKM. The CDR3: CASRPTLVGFYTEAFF. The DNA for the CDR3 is TGTGCCAGCAGACCTACCCTGGTAGGGTTTTACACTGAAGCTTTCTTT.

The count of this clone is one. DNA of the CDR3: TGTGCCAGCAGTTCAATGAGGAACACTGAAGCTTTCTTT. This codes for CASSSMRNTEAFF. The chain has TRBV7-3 and TRBJ1-1; D remains unclear. The CDR3 has 13 residues. Germline CDR1 reads SGHTA; CDR2 reads FQGTGA. Trimming stripped 6 bases from V and 1 base from J, with 9 bases between. Variable domain in full (rest from reference TRBV7-3 and TRBJ1-1): GAGVSQTPSNKVTEKGKYVELRCDPISGHTALYWYRQSLGQGPEFLIYFQGTGAADDSGLPNDRFFAVRPEGSVSTLKIQRTERGDSAVYLCASSSMRNTEAFFGQGTRLTVV.

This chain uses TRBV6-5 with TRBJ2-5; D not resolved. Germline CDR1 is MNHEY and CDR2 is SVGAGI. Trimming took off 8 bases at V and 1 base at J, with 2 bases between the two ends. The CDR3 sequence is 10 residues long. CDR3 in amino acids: CASLQETQYF. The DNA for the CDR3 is TGTGCCAGCCTCCAAGAGACCCAGTACTTC.